The source of this T cell receptor (beta chain) is a study of lymphopenia after photon versus proton radiotherapy. Study results and limitations: Survival link was tested only in deceased patients; proton benefit remains a possibility. Proton therapy kept repertoires fairly stable, unlike photons, which gained effector/memory cells.

Germline loops: CDR1 MNHNY, CDR2 SVGAGI (reference sequence). This CDR3 region has 12 residues. Between the trimmed V and J ends, which lost 10 bases and 8 bases, there was a span of 17 bases. Sequencing was performed with immunoSEQ multiplex PCR; in TCRdb, only in-frame clones are kept and a portion is missing. The sample shows more than 80,000 clones, about 86% of them seen only once. A word on this clone: What it binds is unknown.

Source: peripheral blood, taken from a patient treated with proton-based radiotherapy. This chain connects TRBV6-6 to TRBJ1-1; D is unresolved. The origin of this receptor is a man aged 60 to 75 with pancreatic cancer. CDR3 residues: CAIRRNREEAFF. The CDR3 coding sequence is TGTGCCATACGGAGAAACCGGGAGGAAGCTTTCTTT.